Below, one T cell receptor (beta chain) is given with its context. The antigen remains undetermined. Unique-molecular-identifier-tagged TCR beta cDNA libraries were used. From the PCR reads, TCRdb called clonotypes with MiXCR, one entry per CDR3 protein. The sample has some 690,000 distinct CDR3 sequences; around 27% are singletons. Germline V gene lookup returns CDR1 DFQATT and CDR2 SNEGSKA (reference sequence). V trimming: 6 bases; J trimming: 7 bases; junction bases outside the gene matches: 9. The CDR3 length is 13 residues. The sample originates from a study of post-analysis software for immune sequencing data. General study results and limits: Five or six TRBV segments were significantly more frequent in patients than in controls. TRBV5-6, TRBV5-1 and TRBV20-1 were among these segments.

This chain uses TRBV20-1 with TRBJ1-2, with 9 bases identical to TRBD1. This TCR came from a girl between 5 and 17 years old with multiple sclerosis. The sample consisted of blood. The CDR3 is CSAERGTGSGYTF. The CDR3 coding sequence is TGCAGTGCCGAGAGGGGGACAGGGAGTGGCTACACCTTC.